A selection of T cell receptor beta chains follows, all from one sample in a study of shared T cell receptors in the human thymus. Data came from immunoSEQ multiplex PCR; TCRdb stores just in-frame clones and leaves some out. The data contain more than 550,000 clones, roughly 85% of them singletons. This same sample was also taken into another study, of human thymus T cells.

What was sequenced was thymocytes. These receptors all come from a girl under three years old with a congenital heart defect. The CDR3 runs from the conserved cysteine through the conserved F or W. D genes are given only for firm matches. Not all rows give a size; the values are once, few, many and, for expanded clones, a class.

size: -; V: TRBV27; D: TRBD1; J: TRBJ1-2; CDR3: CASRPTGGSGGYTF; DNA: TGTGCCAGCAGGCCCACAGGGGGTTCGGGTGGCTACACCTTC
size: -; V: TRBV6-5; D: -; J: TRBJ2-7; CDR3: CASSYSKGSRSYEQYF; DNA: TGTGCCAGCAGTTACAGTAAGGGGTCTCGGAGCTACGAGCAGTACTTC
size: -; V: TRBV5-4; D: TRBD1; J: TRBJ1-6; CDR3: CASLPTGAGGIASPLHF; DNA: TGTGCCAGTTTGCCTACAGGGGCAGGAGGGATAGCTTCACCCCTCCACTTT
size: -; V: TRBV27; D: TRBD1; J: TRBJ1-1; CDR3: CASSLSSGTGALNTEAFF; DNA: TGTGCCAGCAGTTTATCTTCCGGGACAGGGGCCCTGAACACTGAAGCTTTCTTT
size: -; V: TRBV18; D: -; J: TRBJ1-2; CDR3: CASSPGPDNYGYTF; DNA: TGTGCCAGCTCACCGGGGCCAGACAACTATGGCTACACCTTC
size: -; V: TRBV2; D: TRBD2; J: TRBJ2-3; CDR3: CASTVFGGGASSTDTQYF; DNA: TGTGCCAGCACTGTTTTCGGCGGGGGGGCATCTAGCACAGATACGCAGTATTTT
size: -; V: TRBV28; D: -; J: TRBJ2-1; CDR3: CASRMSSYNEQFF; DNA: TGTGCCAGCAGAATGAGCTCCTACAATGAGCAGTTCTTC
size: -; V: TRBV5-6; D: TRBD1; J: TRBJ2-6; CDR3: CASRSRKGALGANVLTF; DNA: TGTGCCAGCAGGAGTCGGAAGGGGGCGCTGGGGGCCAACGTCCTGACTTTC
size: once; V: TRBV13; D: -; J: TRBJ2-7; CDR3: CASSLGGEQYF; DNA: TGTGCCAGCAGCTTAGGGGGCGAGCAGTACTTC
size: once; V: TRBV19; D: -; J: TRBJ2-7; CDR3: CASSPLDKAPYEQYF; DNA: TGTGCCAGTAGTCCCCTCGACAAGGCCCCCTACGAGCAGTACTTC
size: -; V: TRBV7-9; D: -; J: TRBJ1-5; CDR3: CASSIGQPPRSNQPQHF; DNA: TGTGCCAGCAGCATTGGACAGCCCCCGCGAAGCAATCAGCCCCAGCATTTT
size: -; V: TRBV4-2; D: -; J: TRBJ1-2; CDR3: CASSQEQSSYGYTF; DNA: TGTGCCAGCAGCCAAGAGCAGTCCAGCTATGGCTACACCTTC
size: -; V: TRBV5-1; D: -; J: TRBJ1-2; CDR3: CASSSGPGNGYTF; DNA: TGCGCCAGCAGCTCAGGACCGGGGAATGGCTACACCTTC
size: -; V: TRBV6-6; D: TRBD1; J: TRBJ2-6; CDR3: CASSTQGQTGANVLTF; DNA: TGTGCCAGCAGTACCCAGGGACAGACTGGGGCCAACGTCCTGACTTTC
size: -; V: TRBV6-1; D: -; J: TRBJ2-1; CDR3: CASSPRRGNEQFF; DNA: TGTGCCAGCAGTCCCCGACGGGGTAATGAGCAGTTCTTC
size: once; V: TRBV7-8; D: TRBD1; J: TRBJ1-5; CDR3: CASSAHVGQAISNQPQHF; DNA: TGTGCCAGCAGCGCCCACGTGGGACAGGCGATAAGCAATCAGCCCCAGCATTTT
size: -; V: TRBV7-9; D: -; J: TRBJ2-7; CDR3: CASSLVPGKPAYEQYF; DNA: TGTGCCAGCAGCTTAGTTCCCGGGAAACCCGCCTACGAGCAGTACTTC
size: few; V: TRBV4-1; D: -; J: TRBJ1-4; CDR3: CASSLRVLNEKLFF; DNA: TGCGCCAGCAGCCTCAGGGTCTTAAATGAAAAACTGTTTTTT
size: -; V: TRBV6-5; D: TRBD1; J: TRBJ1-6; CDR3: CASRQGQGGNSPLHF; DNA: TGTGCCAGCCGCCAAGGACAGGGGGGGAATTCACCCCTCCACTTT
size: -; V: TRBV5-4; D: -; J: TRBJ1-2; CDR3: CASSLPGANYGYTF; DNA: TGTGCCAGCAGCTTGCCAGGGGCTAACTATGGCTACACCTTC
size: -; V: TRBV5-6; D: TRBD1; J: TRBJ1-2; CDR3: CASSSDRAMDTYGYTF; DNA: TGTGCCAGCAGCTCGGACAGGGCGATGGATACTTATGGCTACACCTTC
size: -; V: TRBV18; D: -; J: TRBJ1-1; CDR3: CASSLGCRVRTEAFF; DNA: TGTGCCAGCTCACTTGGTTGCAGGGTGAGGACTGAAGCTTTCTTT
size: -; V: TRBV6-6; D: -; J: TRBJ2-7; CDR3: CASSFFLGPEGYEQYF; DNA: TGTGCCAGCAGTTTCTTTCTCGGGCCAGAGGGCTACGAGCAGTACTTC
size: -; V: TRBV27; D: -; J: TRBJ2-1; CDR3: CASSLSGRVGGAPNEQFF; DNA: TGTGCCAGCAGTTTATCGGGCCGAGTGGGGGGGGCCCCCAATGAGCAGTTCTTC
size: -; V: TRBV4-1; D: TRBD2; J: TRBJ2-1; CDR3: CASSPYSASGAYNEQFF; DNA: TGCGCCAGCAGCCCCTACTCAGCTAGCGGGGCCTACAATGAGCAGTTCTTC
size: -; V: TRBV14; D: -; J: TRBJ1-1; CDR3: CASSQFYTGLNTEAFF; DNA: TGTGCCAGCAGCCAATTCTACACAGGGTTGAACACTGAAGCTTTCTTT
size: -; V: TRBV15; D: -; J: TRBJ2-7; CDR3: CATSSDRSSYEQYF; DNA: TGTGCCACCAGCAGTGACAGGAGCTCCTACGAACAGTACTTC
size: -; V: TRBV6-1; D: -; J: TRBJ1-1; CDR3: CASRARATEAFF; DNA: TGTGCCAGCAGAGCGAGAGCGACTGAAGCTTTCTTT
size: -; V: TRBV2; D: TRBD1; J: TRBJ1-2; CDR3: CASSAGTGF; DNA: TGTGCCAGCAGCGCCGGGACAGGCTTC
size: -; V: TRBV7-2; D: TRBD2; J: TRBJ2-3; CDR3: CASSLALGLAGGDFNTQYF; DNA: TGTGCCAGCAGCTTAGCCCTGGGACTAGCGGGGGGCGACTTTAATACGCAGTATTTT
size: -; V: TRBV19; D: -; J: TRBJ1-2; CDR3: CASSIGVRGARGYGYTF; DNA: TGTGCCAGTAGTATCGGTGTCCGGGGGGCTAGGGGCTATGGCTACACCTTC
size: -; V: TRBV18; D: -; J: TRBJ1-1; CDR3: CASSPRRDGGAEAFF; DNA: TGTGCCAGCTCACCAAGGAGGGATGGAGGCGCTGAAGCTTTCTTT
size: -; V: TRBV12-5; D: -; J: TRBJ2-7; CDR3: CASGLNRDSHRREQYF; DNA: TGTGCTAGTGGTCTAAACCGGGACTCCCACCGTCGGGAGCAGTACTTC
size: -; V: TRBV7-6; D: TRBD1; J: TRBJ1-1; CDR3: CASSTGDRGGTEAFF; DNA: TGTGCCAGCAGCACCGGGGACAGGGGCGGCACTGAAGCTTTCTTT
size: -; V: TRBV2; D: -; J: TRBJ1-1; CDR3: CASSEQGGGLTEAFF; DNA: TGTGCCAGCAGTGAACAGGGAGGTGGGCTCACTGAAGCTTTCTTT
size: few; V: TRBV28; D: TRBD1; J: TRBJ1-3; CDR3: CASSLRDSSGNTIYF; DNA: TGTGCCAGCAGTTTAAGGGACAGCTCTGGAAACACCATATATTTT
size: few; V: TRBV14; D: TRBD1; J: TRBJ2-7; CDR3: CASTPGQGAYEQYF; DNA: TGTGCCAGCACCCCGGGACAGGGGGCCTACGAGCAGTACTTC
size: once; V: TRBV7-2; D: TRBD1; J: TRBJ2-7; CDR3: CASIQTGAGWDEQYF; DNA: TGTGCCAGCATCCAAACAGGGGCGGGCTGGGACGAGCAGTACTTC
size: few; V: TRBV6-5; D: TRBD1; J: TRBJ2-5; CDR3: CASSPDRDQETQYF; DNA: TGTGCCAGCAGTCCGGACAGGGATCAAGAGACCCAGTACTTC
size: -; V: TRBV5-5; D: -; J: TRBJ1-4; CDR3: CASSLRAFEEKLFF; DNA: TGTGCCAGCAGCCTCAGGGCTTTTGAAGAAAAACTGTTTTTT
size: -; V: TRBV2; D: -; J: TRBJ1-1; CDR3: CASSDRGEPSTEAFF; DNA: TGTGCCAGCAGTGACAGGGGAGAGCCGAGCACTGAAGCTTTCTTT
size: -; V: TRBV30; D: -; J: TRBJ2-3; CDR3: CAWSPPPTGTDTQYF; DNA: TGTGCCTGGAGTCCCCCCCCGACAGGCACAGATACGCAGTATTTT
size: -; V: TRBV6-1; D: -; J: TRBJ1-1; CDR3: CASSRVVNTEAFF; DNA: TGTGCCAGCAGCCGAGTTGTGAACACTGAAGCTTTCTTT
size: -; V: TRBV27; D: -; J: TRBJ1-3; CDR3: CASRKSPGNTIYF; DNA: TGTGCCAGCAGAAAAAGCCCGGGAAACACCATATATTTT
size: -; V: TRBV6-5; D: TRBD1; J: TRBJ1-2; CDR3: CASSRDRGGDYGYTF; DNA: TGTGCCAGCAGCCGAGACAGGGGAGGGGACTATGGCTACACCTTC